This TCR beta chain came from a study of PD-1 blockade in mismatch repair-deficient tumors. About the research overall: All were previously treated, progressing patients with about a dozen mismatch repair-deficient cancer types.

The protocol was immunoSEQ multiplex PCR, while the TCRdb copy is restricted to in-frame clones and leaves out a portion. The sample yields about 67,000 clones, 60% to 80% seen once. With respect to this clone: Antigen specificity is unknown.

The CDR3 contains 16 residues. Findings and limits, study-wide: Tumor-resident clones, often undetectable pretreatment in blood, expanded then contracted after pembrolizumab.

All patients were mismatch repair deficient, assessed by either PCR or immunohistochemistry. TCR sequencing covered a few patients who responded to pembrolizumab. Sequencing used peripheral blood, obtained 2 weeks after starting pembrolizumab. This TCR was recovered from an adult with mismatch repair-deficient cancer. The rearrangement links TRBV21-1 to TRBJ2-1; TRBD2, the table's D call, lacks a check against the DNA. TRBV21-1 is an annotated pseudogene. This chain's CDR3 is CASSKGRLAVYNEQFF. The CDR3 coding sequence is TGTGCCAGCAGCAAAGGGAGACTAGCGGTGTACAATGAGCAGTTCTTC.